A selection of T cell receptor beta chains follows, all from one sample in a study of immune evolution from preneoplasia to lung adenocarcinoma. Libraries were prepared by immunoSEQ multiplex PCR; TCRdb keeps only in-frame clonotypes and omits some of them. The sample has more than 6,000 clones, approximately 79% seen once. The material sequenced was FFPE minimally invasive lung adenocarcinoma tissue. Every receptor here comes from a person aged 65 to 85 with lung adenocarcinoma. Both conserved end residues are trimmed from each CDR3. Only part of the rows carry a size: once, few, many, or a class if the clone is expanded.

NA	TRBJ1-1	TRBV11-2	ASSLTGLSGVNTEAF
NA	TRBJ2-7	TRBV7-2	ASSLARSSGFVRYEQY
once	TRBJ1-3	TRBV2	ASSPGRFSGNTIY
NA	TRBJ2-5	TRBV7-9	ASSLVVGGAETQY
NA	TRBJ2-5	TRBV14	ASSRARTQY
NA	TRBJ1-3	TRBV4-2	ASSQALGGGSSGNTIY
NA	TRBJ2-7	TRBV6-1	ASRTVLPYEQY
medium-sized	TRBJ2-5	TRBV11-2	ASSLAGRAETQY
few	TRBJ2-4	TRBV27	ASSLWGEGENIQY
NA	TRBJ2-5	TRBV7-9	ASSLEGGETQY
once	TRBJ2-1	TRBV6-5	ASSYSVGSNPF
once	TRBJ2-5	TRBV12-5	ASGGANRTGTIETQY
NA	TRBJ2-5	TRBV18	ASSPPDYIQATQETQY
NA	TRBJ1-1	TRBV4-1	ASSQEGREAWAEAF
NA	TRBJ1-5	TRBV9	ASSVGDIVQPQH
NA	TRBJ2-2	TRBV19	ASSVGGAGTGELF
NA	TRBJ2-3	TRBV19	ASRGLAGTQY
few	TRBJ2-7	TRBV19	ASGRGDYEQY
NA	TRBJ1-1	TRBV5-1	ASSLQAGGRTEAF
NA	TRBJ2-2	TRBV7-6	ASSLMLSGELF
NA	TRBJ2-3	TRBV5-6	ASSLAGDTDTQY
NA	TRBJ2-7	TRBV4-1	ASSSLYYRDRGDEQY
few	TRBJ2-1	TRBV29-1	SVSPGGSSYNEQF
NA	TRBJ2-3	TRBV9	ASSVNTDTQY
NA	TRBJ2-2	TRBV6-5	ASSQDQGSRELF
NA	TRBJ1-4	TRBV19	ASSIVAAGSEKLF
NA	TRBJ2-5	TRBV29-1	SVVGQGAETQY
NA	TRBJ2-5	TRBV5-6	ASRRGPTQY
NA	TRBJ2-1	TRBV7-6	ASSPGAHEQF
NA	TRBJ2-5	TRBV25-1	ASDPGQGFLKTQY
NA	TRBJ1-4	TRBV18	ASSSGTGVSSEKLF
NA	TRBJ1-1	TRBV7-9	ASSPQGTEAF
NA	TRBJ1-5	TRBV7-6	ASSSQAGQPQH
once	TRBJ2-5	TRBV9	ASSVEAGALSYQETQY
NA	TRBJ2-1	TRBV11-2	ASSREGSYNEQF
NA	TRBJ1-3	TRBV5-6	ASSLVGTGNTIY
NA	TRBJ2-5	TRBV6-5	ASSYQDRVQETQY
few	TRBJ1-1	TRBV7-2	ASSLGQSEAF
medium-sized	TRBJ2-7	TRBV20-1	SAWLRYEQY
medium-sized	TRBJ2-7	TRBV19	ASSIGTHYEQY
NA	TRBJ2-7	TRBV27	ASSPAGGQAYYEQY